This T cell receptor (beta chain) comes out of a study of OX40 agonist ivuxolimab in advanced cancers. Trimming removed 7 bases from V and 4 bases from J, with 17 bases in between. The length of the CDR3 is 15 residues. Germline CDR1 is GTSNPN and CDR2 is SVGIG (reference sequence). TCRdb keeps only in-frame clones here, not all; method: immunoSEQ multiplex PCR. The top ten clones hold roughly 0.41% of a sample with some 80,000 clones, about 84% of them seen once. Study-wide findings and caveats: Blood T cells, both CD4+ and CD8+, expanded clonally by week 6 at 0.1 to 3.0 mg/kg.

In the case of this clone: No antigen is known for it.

Here the sequenced sample was CD4+ or CD8+ T cells sorted from blood, taken in a trial of the OX40 agonist ivuxolimab. This rearrangement joins TRBV30 to TRBJ1-6; the D gene is possibly TRBD1 (6 bases). This TCR came from an adult with an advanced solid tumor such as melanoma, head and neck, liver or kidney cancer. The DNA for the CDR3 is TGTGCCTCCACAGGACCGCAGGGGTATAATTCACCCCTCCACTTT. Its translation is CASTGPQGYNSPLHF.